The TCR beta chain described here comes from a study of T cell responses to AZD1222 COVID-19 vaccine. Study background: Pooling was applied to second doses at about 4 or about 12 weeks. Regarding the study as a whole: Spike-specific TCR breadth and depth grew following two AZD1222 doses.

This table comes from immunoSEQ multiplex PCR, and its TCRdb copy is limited to in-frame clones, with some not included. The profile shows 85,000 to 120,000 clones, less than 90% of them singletons. Germline values: CDR1 SGHTA, CDR2 FQGNSA. The CDR3 contains 17 residues. J gave up 6 bases and V 2 bases, and 9 bases lay outside the gene matches. Details on this clone: The antigen remains unidentified.

The sequences come from peripheral blood, collected on day 0 of AZD1222 vaccination. The TCR was taken from an adult in good health. The rearrangement uses TRBV7-2 and TRBJ2-7; TRBD2 aligns across 14 bases. This CDR3 reads CASSLKAMTSGRGEQYF. The CDR3 region has the DNA TGTGCCAGCAGCTTAAAAGCGATGACTAGCGGGAGGGGCGAGCAGTACTTC.